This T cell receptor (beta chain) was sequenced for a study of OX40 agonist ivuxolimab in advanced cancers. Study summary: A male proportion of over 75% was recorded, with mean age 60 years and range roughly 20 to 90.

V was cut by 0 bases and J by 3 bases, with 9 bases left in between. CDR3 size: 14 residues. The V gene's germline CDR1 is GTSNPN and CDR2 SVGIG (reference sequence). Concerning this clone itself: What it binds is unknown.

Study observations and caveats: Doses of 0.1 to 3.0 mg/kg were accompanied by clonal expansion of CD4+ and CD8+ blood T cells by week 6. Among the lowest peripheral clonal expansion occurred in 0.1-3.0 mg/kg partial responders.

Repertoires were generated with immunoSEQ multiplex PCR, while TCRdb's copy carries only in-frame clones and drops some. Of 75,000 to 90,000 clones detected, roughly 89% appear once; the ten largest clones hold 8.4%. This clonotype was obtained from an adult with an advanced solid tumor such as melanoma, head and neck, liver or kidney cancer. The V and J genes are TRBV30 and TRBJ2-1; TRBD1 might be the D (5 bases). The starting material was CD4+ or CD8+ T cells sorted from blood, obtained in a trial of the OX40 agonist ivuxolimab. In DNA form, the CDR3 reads TGTGCCTGGAGTGTAACCAGGGACTACAATGAGCAGTTCTTC. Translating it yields CAWSVTRDYNEQFF.